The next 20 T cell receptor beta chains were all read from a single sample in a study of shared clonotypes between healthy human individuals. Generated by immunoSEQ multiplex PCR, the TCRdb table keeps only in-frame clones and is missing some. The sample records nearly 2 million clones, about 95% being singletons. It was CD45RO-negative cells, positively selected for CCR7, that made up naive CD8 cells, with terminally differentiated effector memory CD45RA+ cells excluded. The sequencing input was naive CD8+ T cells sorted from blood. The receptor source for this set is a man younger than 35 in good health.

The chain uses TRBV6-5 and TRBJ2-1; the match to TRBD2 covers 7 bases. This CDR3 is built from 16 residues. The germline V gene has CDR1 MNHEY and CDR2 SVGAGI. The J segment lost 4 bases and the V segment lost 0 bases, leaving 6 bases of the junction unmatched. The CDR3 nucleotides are TGTGCCAGCAGTTACTCGACTAGCCCCTTATACAATGAGCAGTTCTTC. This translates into CASSYSTSPLYNEQFF.

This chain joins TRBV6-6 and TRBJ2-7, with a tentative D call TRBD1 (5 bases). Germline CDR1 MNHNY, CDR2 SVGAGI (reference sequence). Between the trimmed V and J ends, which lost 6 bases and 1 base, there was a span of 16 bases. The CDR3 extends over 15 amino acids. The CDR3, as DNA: TGTGCCAGCAGCCCCAGGGTCGACAGTTCCTACGAGCAGTACTTC. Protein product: CASSPRVDSSYEQYF.

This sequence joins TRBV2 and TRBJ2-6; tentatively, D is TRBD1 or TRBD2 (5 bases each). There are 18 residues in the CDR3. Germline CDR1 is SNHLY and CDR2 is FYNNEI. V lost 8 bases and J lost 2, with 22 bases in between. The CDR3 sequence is CASSMVGPFMAGANVLTF. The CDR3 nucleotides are TGTGCCAGCTCCATGGTGGGACCGTTTATGGCTGGGGCCAACGTCCTGACTTTC.

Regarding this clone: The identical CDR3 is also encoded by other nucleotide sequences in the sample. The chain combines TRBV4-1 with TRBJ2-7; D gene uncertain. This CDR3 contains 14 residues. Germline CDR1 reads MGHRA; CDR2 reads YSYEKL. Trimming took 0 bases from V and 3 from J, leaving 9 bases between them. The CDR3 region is CASSQDASGYEQYF. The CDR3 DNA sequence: TGCGCCAGCAGCCAAGATGCGTCAGGCTACGAGCAGTACTTC.

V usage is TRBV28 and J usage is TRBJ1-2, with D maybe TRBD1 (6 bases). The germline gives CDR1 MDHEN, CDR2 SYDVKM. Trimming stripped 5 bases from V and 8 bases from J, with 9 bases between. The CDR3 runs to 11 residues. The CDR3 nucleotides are TGTGCCAGCAGTGCGGACAGAGGCTACACCTTC. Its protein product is CASSADRGYTF.

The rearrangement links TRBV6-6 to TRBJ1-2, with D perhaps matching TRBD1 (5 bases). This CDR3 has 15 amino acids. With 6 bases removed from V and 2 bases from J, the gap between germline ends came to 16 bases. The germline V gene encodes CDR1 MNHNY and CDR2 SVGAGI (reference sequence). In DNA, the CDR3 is TGTGCCAGCAGCCAAGACAGACTTCAAAACTATGGCTACACCTTC. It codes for CASSQDRLQNYGYTF.

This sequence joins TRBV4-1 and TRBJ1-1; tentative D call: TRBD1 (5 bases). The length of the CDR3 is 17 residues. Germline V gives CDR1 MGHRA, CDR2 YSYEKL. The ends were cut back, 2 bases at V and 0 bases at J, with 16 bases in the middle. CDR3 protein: CASSQLNKGKMNTEAFF. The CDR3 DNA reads TGCGCCAGCAGCCAACTCAACAAGGGGAAAATGAACACTGAAGCTTTCTTT.

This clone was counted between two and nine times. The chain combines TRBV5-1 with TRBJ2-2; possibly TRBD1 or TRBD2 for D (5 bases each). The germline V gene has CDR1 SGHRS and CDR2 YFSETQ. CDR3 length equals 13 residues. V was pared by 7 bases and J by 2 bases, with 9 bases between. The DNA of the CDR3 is TGCGCCAGCGGCCGGGACAACACCGGGGAGCTGTTTTTT. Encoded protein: CASGRDNTGELFF.

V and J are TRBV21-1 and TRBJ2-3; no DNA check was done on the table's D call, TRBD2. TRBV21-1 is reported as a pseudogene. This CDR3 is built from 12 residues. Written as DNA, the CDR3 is TGTGCCAGCAGCCCCCGGGTGGATACGCAGTATTTT. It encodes CASSPRVDTQYF.

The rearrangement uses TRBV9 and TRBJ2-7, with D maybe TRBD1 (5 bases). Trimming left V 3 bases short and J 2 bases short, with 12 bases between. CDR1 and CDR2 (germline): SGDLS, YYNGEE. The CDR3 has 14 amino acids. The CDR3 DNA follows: TGTGCCAGCAGCGCCCAGGGTGTCCCCTACGAGCAGTACTTC. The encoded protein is CASSAQGVPYEQYF.

The CDR3 sequence: CASSYSWAGTNEKLFF. The CDR3 bases are TGTGCCAGCAGTTACTCCTGGGCAGGAACTAATGAAAAACTGTTTTTT. This sequence joins TRBV6-5 and TRBJ1-4; D unclear. The CDR3 contains 16 residues. CDR1 and CDR2 (germline): MNHEY, SVGAGI. V lost 0 bases and J lost 1, with 9 bases in between.

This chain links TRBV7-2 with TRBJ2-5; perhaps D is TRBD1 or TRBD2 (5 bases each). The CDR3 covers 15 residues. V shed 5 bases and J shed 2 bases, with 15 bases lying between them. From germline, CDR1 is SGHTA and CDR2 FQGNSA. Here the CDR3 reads CASSPWGMGQETQYF. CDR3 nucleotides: TGTGCCAGCAGCCCCTGGGGGATGGGGCAAGAGACCCAGTACTTC.

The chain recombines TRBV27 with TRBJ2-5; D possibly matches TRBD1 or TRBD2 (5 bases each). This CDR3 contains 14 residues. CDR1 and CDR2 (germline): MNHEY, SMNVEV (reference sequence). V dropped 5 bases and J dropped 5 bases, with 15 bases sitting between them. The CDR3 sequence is CASSLGRGVETQYF. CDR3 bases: TGTGCCAGCAGTCTGGGACGGGGCGTGGAGACCCAGTACTTC.

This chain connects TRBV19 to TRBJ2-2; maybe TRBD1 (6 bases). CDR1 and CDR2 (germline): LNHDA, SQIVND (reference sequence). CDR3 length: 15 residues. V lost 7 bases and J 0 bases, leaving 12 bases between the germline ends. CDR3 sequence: CASKWGHANTGELFF. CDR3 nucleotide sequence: TGTGCCAGTAAGTGGGGACACGCGAACACCGGGGAGCTGTTTTTT.

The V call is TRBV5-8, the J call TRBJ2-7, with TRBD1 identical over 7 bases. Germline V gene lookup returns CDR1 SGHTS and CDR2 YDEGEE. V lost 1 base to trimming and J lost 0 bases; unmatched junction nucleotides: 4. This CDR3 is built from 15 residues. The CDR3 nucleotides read TGTGCCAGCAGCTTGCGGGACAGATCCTCCTACGAGCAGTACTTC. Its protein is CASSLRDRSSYEQYF. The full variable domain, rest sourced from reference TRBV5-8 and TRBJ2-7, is EAGVTQSPTHLIKTRGQQATLRCSPISGHTSVYWYQQALGLGLQFLLWYDEGEERNRGNFPPRFSGRQFPNYSSELNVNALELEDSALYLCASSLRDRSSYEQYFGPGTRLTVT.

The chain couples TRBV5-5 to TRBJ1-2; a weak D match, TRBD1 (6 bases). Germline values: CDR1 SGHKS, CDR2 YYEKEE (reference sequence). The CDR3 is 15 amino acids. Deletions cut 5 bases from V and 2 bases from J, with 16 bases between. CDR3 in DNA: TGTGCCAGCAGATGGGGGGCTGGCGGGAACTATGGCTACACCTTC. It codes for CASRWGAGGNYGYTF.

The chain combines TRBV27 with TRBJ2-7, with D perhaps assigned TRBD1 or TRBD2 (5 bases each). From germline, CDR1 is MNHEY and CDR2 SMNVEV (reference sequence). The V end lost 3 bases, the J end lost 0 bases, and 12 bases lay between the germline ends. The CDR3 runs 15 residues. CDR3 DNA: TGTGCCAGCAGTTTTGTGGGACCTCTCTCCTACGAGCAGTACTTC. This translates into CASSFVGPLSYEQYF.

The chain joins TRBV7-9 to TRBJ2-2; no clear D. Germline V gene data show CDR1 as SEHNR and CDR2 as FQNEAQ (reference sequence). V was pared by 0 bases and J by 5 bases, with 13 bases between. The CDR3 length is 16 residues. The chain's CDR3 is CASSLAPLYGTGELFF. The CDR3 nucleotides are TGTGCCAGCAGCTTAGCCCCCCTCTACGGTACCGGGGAGCTGTTTTTT.

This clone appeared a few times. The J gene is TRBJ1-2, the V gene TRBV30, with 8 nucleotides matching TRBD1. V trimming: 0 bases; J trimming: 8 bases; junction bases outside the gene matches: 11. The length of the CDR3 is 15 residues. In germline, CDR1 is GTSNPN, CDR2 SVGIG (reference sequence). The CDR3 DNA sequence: TGTGCCTGGAGTGTATCTGGACAGGGTGGAGGAGGCTACACCTTC. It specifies CAWSVSGQGGGGYTF.

The CDR3 loop reads CASPGIGSYNEQFF. The CDR3 DNA is TGTGCCAGCCCTGGAATAGGGTCCTACAATGAGCAGTTCTTC. The chain is built from TRBV2 and TRBJ2-1, with D uncertain. The germline gives CDR1 SNHLY, CDR2 FYNNEI. This CDR3 is built from 14 residues. V was shortened by 8 bases and J by 1 base, with 12 bases between the two germline ends.